Presented here are 3 T cell receptor beta chains from one specimen sequenced in a study of T-cell memory formation after mild COVID-19. TCRdb reprocessed the 5' RACE reads via MiXCR and lists one record per CDR3 protein. The sample yields 450,000 to 650,000 distinct CDR3 sequences, less than 25% seen once. Sequenced sample: PBMCs or a T cell subset sorted from them (not recorded which). These TCRs come from an adult woman who had mild COVID-19 (a few samples of this study predate the infection). Cell type and time point are not known.

This sequence joins TRBV5-8 and TRBJ2-1; tentative D call: TRBD1 (6 bases). The CDR3 extends over 16 amino acids. Trimming stripped 4 bases from V and 5 bases from J, with 19 bases between. The germline V gene encodes CDR1 SGHTS and CDR2 YDEGEE. DNA for the CDR3: TGTGCCAGCAGCCCCGGACAGAACGGTCAGGACAATGAGCAGTTCTTC. Translating gives CASSPGQNGQDNEQFF.

This clonotype was seen more than once but under ten times. The chain employs TRBV7-9 and TRBJ2-1; 10 bases align to TRBD1. The junction had 5 bases not matched to a gene; V was cut back by 4 bases and J by 8 bases. The CDR3 covers 14 residues. The V gene's germline CDR1 is SEHNR and CDR2 FQNEAQ (reference sequence). CDR3 nucleotides: TGTGCCAGCAGCTCCCGGGACAGGGGTGATGAGCAGTTCTTC. Its translation is CASSSRDRGDEQFF.

This clonotype has just a few counts. This rearrangement joins TRBV30 to TRBJ2-1; TRBD2 matches 16 bases. This CDR3 has 15 residues. Germline loops: CDR1 GTSNPN, CDR2 SVGIG (reference sequence). Trimming at V came to 4 bases and at J to 10 bases, leaving 7 bases not matched to a gene. Here the CDR3 DNA reads TGTGCCTGGATCCTCGGGACTAGCGGGAGGGCCGAGCAGTTCTTC. This gives the protein CAWILGTSGRAEQFF.